What follows are 25 T cell receptor beta chains derived from one specimen sequenced in a study of CD8 T cells in Susac syndrome. RNA was extracted with the RNeasy kit, and a quantity of 0.5 to 1 ug was reverse transcribed using random hexamers. TCRdb itself ran the immunoSEQ multiplex PCR reads through MiXCR, one entry per CDR3 protein. The sample has 67,000 or so distinct CDR3 sequences, approximately 93% seen once. The sequenced material came from CD4+ T cells from PBMCs. The receptors stem from a human donor with Susac syndrome.

This clonotype was seen only once. The gene calls are TRBV6-5 and TRBJ2-4, with 12 bases matching TRBD1. This CDR3 spans 16 amino acids. The trim removed 0 bases at V and 6 bases at J, leaving 3 bases unmatched. From germline, CDR1 is MNHEY and CDR2 SVGAGI. The CDR3 nucleotides read TGTGCCAGCAGTTACTCGGGACAGGGGGCGATAAACATTCAGTACTTC. This encodes CASSYSGQGAINIQYF.

This clonotype was seen a handful of times. The chain has TRBV27 and TRBJ2-7; D uncertain. Germline CDR1 and CDR2: MNHEY and SMNVEV (reference sequence). CDR3 size: 11 residues. Trimming took off 4 bases at V and 4 bases at J, with 5 bases between the two ends. This CDR3 is CASSSHYEQYF. CDR3 coding DNA: TGTGCCAGCAGTTCCCATTACGAGCAGTACTTC.

The chain joins TRBV5-1 to TRBJ2-1, with 9 bases fitting TRBD1. V lost 9 bases, J lost 6 bases, and 10 bases stayed unmatched. Germline V gene lookup returns CDR1 SGHRS and CDR2 YFSETQ. This CDR3 is built from 14 residues. Here the CDR3 reads CATSTGQGINEQFF. CDR3 coding DNA: TGCGCCACTTCGACCGGACAGGGGATCAATGAGCAGTTCTTC.

The V and J genes are TRBV29-1 and TRBJ2-7, with 15 bases aligning to TRBD2. Germline lookup yields CDR1 SQVTM and CDR2 ANQGSEA. J gave up 5 bases and V 5 bases, and 4 bases lay outside the gene matches. CDR3 length: 14 residues. The CDR3 sequence: CSVTGLAGGHEQYF. DNA for the CDR3: TGCAGCGTTACAGGACTAGCGGGGGGGCACGAGCAGTACTTC.

The V call is TRBV7-3, the J call TRBJ2-7; 8 bases are a match to TRBD1. The CDR3 is 14 residues long. The V gene end was trimmed by 1 base and the J gene end by 4 bases; junction bases not matched to a gene: 3. Germline lookup yields CDR1 SGHTA and CDR2 FQGTGA. DNA of the CDR3: TGTGCCAGCAGCTTAATGCAGGGGGCTTACGAGCAGTACTTC. Translating it yields CASSLMQGAYEQYF.

V and J are TRBV30 and TRBJ1-1; D gene uncertain. The CDR3 extends over 11 amino acids. CDR1 GTSNPN and CDR2 SVGIG come from the germline V gene (reference sequence). Trimming removed 3 bases from V and 4 bases from J, with 6 bases in between. The CDR3 protein is CAWRQVTEAFF. The CDR3 DNA reads TGTGCCTGGAGGCAGGTCACTGAAGCTTTCTTT.

The chain has TRBV29-1 and TRBJ1-2, with TRBD1 matching over 10 bases. The CDR3 runs to 16 residues. Germline V gene sequence: CDR1 SQVTM, CDR2 ANQGSEA. J gave up 3 bases and V 2 bases, and 9 bases lay outside the gene matches. The CDR3 protein is CSVEMRVGTGDYGYTF. CDR3 DNA sequence: TGCAGCGTTGAAATGAGGGTCGGGACAGGGGACTATGGCTACACCTTC. The variable domain in full, with the rest retrieved from reference TRBV29-1 and TRBJ1-2, is SAVISQKPSRDICQRGTSLTIQCQVDSQVTMMFWYRQQPGQSLTLIATANQGSEATYESGFVIDKFPISRPNLTFSTLTVSNMSPEDSSIYLCSVEMRVGTGDYGYTFGSGTRLTVV.

CDR3 sequence reads: CASSVRLHTSGGLDEQFF. CDR3 sequence (DNA): TGTGCCAGCAGCGTCCGCCTTCACACTAGCGGGGGATTGGATGAGCAGTTCTTC. The chain carries TRBV3-1 and TRBJ2-1; 11 positions agree with TRBD2. V was clipped by 5 bases and J by 8 bases; unmatched bases: 17. Germline lookup yields CDR1 LGHDT and CDR2 YNNKEL (reference sequence). The CDR3 is 18 residues long.

The gene calls are TRBV3-1 and TRBJ1-3, with D perhaps matching TRBD1 (5 bases). CDR1 LGHDT and CDR2 YNNKEL come from the germline V gene (reference sequence). The V end lost 4 bases, the J end lost 4 bases, and 14 bases lay between the germline ends. The CDR3 loop spans 15 amino acids. The CDR3 is CASSLHGTDGNTIYF. The CDR3 region has the DNA TGTGCCAGCAGCCTCCACGGGACCGACGGAAACACCATATATTTT.

This chain connects TRBV28 to TRBJ1-4; D perhaps matches TRBD1 (5 bases). The CDR3 consists of 18 residues. The germline V and J ends were trimmed by 1 base and 0 bases, with 15 bases remaining between them. The germline gives CDR1 MDHEN, CDR2 SYDVKM. CDR3 coding DNA: TGTGCCAGCAGTTTATTTGTCAGGGCCGTTGCAACTAATGAAAAACTGTTTTTT. Translated: CASSLFVRAVATNEKLFF.

The chain carries TRBV2 and TRBJ2-5, with no clear D. Deletions cut 8 bases from V and 2 bases from J, with 3 bases between. The CDR3 length is 10 residues. Germline CDR1 reads SNHLY; CDR2 reads FYNNEI. The CDR3: CASGQETQYF. Here the CDR3 DNA reads TGTGCCAGCGGGCAAGAGACCCAGTACTTC.

The V gene is TRBV20-1, the J gene TRBJ2-2, with 7 bases lining up with TRBD2. This CDR3 has 15 amino acids. V shed 6 bases and J 2 bases; nucleotides not matched to a gene: 9. Germline values: CDR1 DFQATT, CDR2 SNEGSKA (reference sequence). CDR3 in DNA: TGCAGTGCCCCGGGGGGACGGATCAACACCGGGGAGCTGTTTTTT. It codes for CSAPGGRINTGELFF.

The rearrangement uses TRBV28 and TRBJ2-7; D call uncertain. The germline V gene has CDR1 MDHEN and CDR2 SYDVKM. This CDR3 contains 11 residues. Trimming removed 6 bases at V and 9 bases at J, with 12 bases between. CDR3 bases: TGTGCCAGCAGGACTCTTTCCGGGCAGTACTTC. Its translation is CASRTLSGQYF.

The chain couples TRBV24-1 to TRBJ2-1; D is unresolved. The CDR3 sequence is 12 residues long. Germline V lookup: CDR1 KGHDR, CDR2 SFDVKD. The ends were cut back, 1 base at V and 7 bases at J, with 4 bases in the middle. CDR3 nucleotides: TGTGCCACCAGTGATTTTCGGAATGAGCAGTTCTTC. It encodes CATSDFRNEQFF.

The J gene is TRBJ1-2, the V gene TRBV7-9, with D hard to call. V lost 5 bases and J 6 bases, leaving 22 bases between the germline ends. CDR1 and CDR2 (germline): SEHNR, FQNEAQ (reference sequence). This CDR3 is built from 16 residues. The CDR3 loop reads CASSPLSEHAHNGYTF. Here the CDR3 DNA reads TGTGCCAGCAGCCCTCTTTCGGAACATGCTCACAATGGCTACACCTTC.

This chain connects TRBV7-8 to TRBJ1-2; a possible D gene is TRBD1 (5 bases). The germline V gene encodes CDR1 SGHVS and CDR2 FQNEAQ. The CDR3 consists of 12 residues. With 2 bases removed from V and 7 bases from J, the gap between germline ends came to 8 bases. The CDR3 reads CASSLRGAGYTF. In nucleotides, the CDR3 is TGTGCCAGCAGCTTAAGGGGTGCTGGCTACACCTTC. The full variable domain, completed using reference TRBV7-8 and TRBJ1-2, is GAGVSQSPRYKVAKRGQDVALRCDPISGHVSLFWYQQALGQGPEFLTYFQNEAQLDKSGLPSDRFFAERPEGSVSTLKIQRTQQEDSAVYLCASSLRGAGYTFGSGTRLTVV.

The chain uses TRBV7-2 and TRBJ2-3, with a possible D match to TRBD1 (6 bases). Germline CDR1 is SGHTA and CDR2 is FQGNSA. This CDR3 has 16 amino acids. V was clipped by 5 bases and J by 1 base, with 16 bases between them. CDR3 in amino acids: CASSQQGPGGTDTQYF. The DNA of the CDR3 is TGTGCCAGCAGCCAACAGGGACCTGGGGGCACAGATACGCAGTATTTT.

V is TRBV9 and J is TRBJ1-2; the D is unclear. The CDR3 loop spans 13 amino acids. Germline CDR1 and CDR2: SGDLS and YYNGEE. Trimming removed 1 base at V and 4 bases at J, with 8 bases between. In nucleotides, the CDR3 is TGTGCCAGCAGCGTATCCGGGCCCTATGGCTACACCTTC. As protein: CASSVSGPYGYTF.

The J gene is TRBJ1-2, the V gene TRBV4-2; unclear D gene. The ends were cut back, 4 bases at V and 8 bases at J, with 23 bases in the middle. The CDR3 is made up of 16 amino acids. The germline V gene has CDR1 LGHNA and CDR2 YNFKEQ. CDR3 DNA: TGTGCCAGCAGCCCAATGCAGAGCGTGAGGGTATGGGGCTACACCTTC. Its translation: CASSPMQSVRVWGYTF.

The chain combines TRBV15 with TRBJ2-7; D is undetermined. CDR1 and CDR2 from the germline V gene are LNHNV and YYDKDF (reference sequence). V was trimmed by 0 bases and J by 5 bases, leaving 11 bases between them. CDR3 size: 14 residues. The CDR3 is CATSRDKGNHEQYF. For the CDR3, the DNA is TGTGCCACCAGCAGAGATAAAGGGAATCACGAGCAGTACTTC.

V usage is TRBV7-3 and J usage is TRBJ2-2, with TRBD2 as a possible D gene (5 bases). With 4 bases removed from V and 0 bases from J, the gap between germline ends came to 15 bases. Germline V gene lookup returns CDR1 SGHTA and CDR2 FQGTGA. The CDR3 extends over 17 amino acids. CDR3 sequence reads: CASSSTGVSSNTGELFF. Written as DNA, the CDR3 is TGTGCCAGCAGCTCCACCGGGGTCTCCTCGAACACCGGGGAGCTGTTTTTT.

This chain uses TRBV28 with TRBJ1-6, with TRBD1 matching 9 bases. CDR3 length equals 16 residues. V lost 4 bases, J lost 7 bases, and 8 bases stayed unmatched. Germline V gene sequence: CDR1 MDHEN, CDR2 SYDVKM. The CDR3 DNA follows: TGTGCCAGCAGTTCTCCCTCCGGGACAGGGAATTCACCCCTCCACTTT. This sequence encodes CASSSPSGTGNSPLHF.

The rearrangement links TRBV12-3 or TRBV12-4 to TRBJ1-1; TRBD1 might be the D (6 bases). CDR3 length equals 15 residues. V was pared by 6 bases and J by 1 base, with 15 bases between. The CDR3 bases are TGTGCCAGCAGCTCCAGGGAGGGGGGGAACACTGAAGCTTTCTTT. Amino acid sequence: CASSSREGGNTEAFF.

This sequence joins TRBV20-1 and TRBJ2-2, with D possibly TRBD2 on 5 matching bases. The V gene lost 7 bases and the J gene lost 1 base, with 10 bases spanning the gap. This CDR3 has 13 residues. Germline values: CDR1 DFQATT, CDR2 SNEGSKA (reference sequence). The DNA of the CDR3 is TGCAGTGTCCTCGGGGAGAACACCGGGGAGCTGTTTTTT. This sequence encodes CSVLGENTGELFF.

V and J are TRBV20-1 and TRBJ2-1, with TRBD2 matching over 13 bases. The CDR3 has 16 amino acids. V lost 0 bases and J lost 4; bases outside the gene matches: 3. The germline V gene encodes CDR1 DFQATT and CDR2 SNEGSKA (reference sequence). In nucleotides, the CDR3 is TGCAGTGCTAGAGATTCACTAGCGGGGGGGTACAATGAGCAGTTCTTC. It encodes CSARDSLAGGYNEQFF.